The sample holds many counts of the clone carrying this T cell receptor (beta chain). As yet, its antigen is unknown. A junction end diverges from the germline sequence, so it may reflect a read error. The source of the sample is a study of T cell repertoires in cytomegalovirus infection. Study in general: Matching HLA type and CMV infection were both indicated by public TCR beta signatures. Study-level results: Adding up the frequency of public TCR beta families identified people who carried CMV plus the relevant HLA. Clonotypes of TCR beta that were HLA-C-restricted and CMV-specific dominated the ex vivo response.

In germline, CDR1 is MNHEY, CDR2 SMNVEV (reference sequence). The CDR3 is 15 residues long. One entry per CDR3 protein, called by TCRdb with MiXCR from the reads. The sample consists of approximately 500,000 distinct CDR3 sequences, roughly 12% of them appearing once. This clonotype was obtained from a human donor in good health (CMV status not recorded). Some clones in this sample may be carry-over from other donors' samples. Input material: PBMCs. The chain is built from TRBV27 and TRBJ1-1; TRBD1 is a possible D gene (5 bases). Here the CDR3 reads CVSSLLQGLRPEAFF. CDR3 nucleotides: TGTGTCAGCAGTTTGCTCCAGGGTCTTCGGCCTGAAGCTTTCTTT.